The 21 T cell receptor beta chains below were found in one sample sequenced in a study of T-cell memory formation after mild COVID-19. Each CDR3 protein gets one entry after TCRdb re-called the 5' RACE reads with MiXCR. The sample comprises about 170,000 distinct CDR3 sequences, 10% to 15% of which are singletons, and approximately 3.4% rests with the top ten. The sample taken for sequencing was PBMCs or a T cell subset sorted from them (not recorded which). Receptors originate from a man aged 18 to 30 who had mild COVID-19 (a few samples of this study predate the infection). Cell type and time point are not known.

This clonotype turned up a few times. The rearrangement links TRBV27 to TRBJ1-3; D is possibly TRBD1 (5 bases). Per the germline V gene, CDR1 is MNHEY and CDR2 is SMNVEV (reference sequence). The V gene lost 7 bases and the J gene lost 3 bases, with 10 bases spanning the gap. The CDR3 has 13 residues. CDR3 in amino acids: CASTAGRGNTIYF. For the CDR3, the DNA is TGTGCCAGCACCGCGGGGCGTGGAAACACCATATATTTT.

CDR3: CASSDQGGNEQYF. Written as DNA, the CDR3 is TGCGCCAGCAGCGACCAAGGGGGGAACGAGCAGTACTTC. This rearrangement joins TRBV5-1 to TRBJ2-7; D tentatively reads TRBD1 or TRBD2 (6 bases each). This CDR3 spans 13 amino acids. Germline CDR1 and CDR2: SGHRS and YFSETQ. V was clipped by 4 bases and J by 5 bases, with 13 bases between them.

Only a few counts were recorded for this clonotype. V gene TRBV15 combines with J gene TRBJ1-2; TRBD1 might be the D (5 bases). CDR3 length: 14 amino acids. Trimming cost V 5 bases and J 10 bases, with 20 bases left between them. The V gene's germline CDR1 is LNHNV and CDR2 YYDKDF (reference sequence). In DNA, the CDR3 is TGTGCCACCAGCCCCCCAGGGTTAACTATGGACTACACCTTC. It is translated as CATSPPGLTMDYTF.

In this sample, this clonotype turned up a few times. The chain is built from TRBV12-3 or TRBV12-4 and TRBJ1-1; D ambiguous. V was shortened by 10 bases and J by 0 bases, with 12 bases between the two germline ends. CDR3 size: 13 residues. This chain's CDR3 is CATTIGMNTEAFF. The CDR3 DNA is TGTGCCACCACAATCGGGATGAACACTGAAGCTTTCTTT.

The chain links TRBV28 to TRBJ2-7, with TRBD1 identical over 9 bases. Germline CDR1 MDHEN, CDR2 SYDVKM. V lost 9 bases and J lost 4; bases outside the gene matches: 7. The CDR3 consists of 13 residues. The CDR3 loop reads CASQPGQGYEQYV. As DNA, the CDR3 is TGTGCCAGTCAACCGGGACAGGGATACGAGCAGTACGTC.

The V gene is TRBV20-1, the J gene TRBJ1-1; tentatively, D is TRBD1 (6 bases). The germline V gene encodes CDR1 DFQATT and CDR2 SNEGSKA (reference sequence). The CDR3 runs to 12 residues. V was cut by 4 bases and J by 6 bases, with 12 bases left in between. The CDR3 loop is CSANFRGSEAFF. As DNA, the CDR3 is TGCAGTGCTAACTTCAGGGGCTCTGAAGCTTTCTTT.

The chain employs TRBV5-1 and TRBJ1-1; possible D gene TRBD1, 6 bases. V lost 3 bases and J lost 0, with 12 bases in between. The CDR3 loop spans 15 amino acids. Germline V lookup: CDR1 SGHRS, CDR2 YFSETQ. The CDR3, as DNA: TGCGCCAGCAGCTCTCGGACAGCCATGAACACTGAAGCTTTCTTT. Residues: CASSSRTAMNTEAFF. Full variable domain (missing parts from reference TRBV5-1 and TRBJ1-1): KAGVTQTPRYLIKTRGQQVTLSCSPISGHRSVSWYQQTPGQGLQFLFEYFSETQRNKGNFPGRFSGRQFSNSRSEMNVSTLELGDSALYLCASSSRTAMNTEAFFGQGTRLTVV.

This clonotype appeared a few times. The chain couples TRBV7-9 to TRBJ2-7, with TRBD2 matching 11 bases. Trimming removed 2 bases from V and 4 bases from J; junction bases left unmatched: 7. This CDR3 is built from 16 residues. Germline V gene lookup returns CDR1 SEHNR and CDR2 FQNEAQ (reference sequence). The CDR3 DNA reads TGTGCCAGCAGCTTAAGACGGACTAGCGGGCCGTACGAGCAGTACGTC. The encoded protein is CASSLRRTSGPYEQYV.

The chain uses TRBV7-9 and TRBJ1-4; D remains unclear. Trimming stripped 4 bases from V and 4 bases from J, with 7 bases between. Germline values: CDR1 SEHNR, CDR2 FQNEAQ (reference sequence). The CDR3 is 13 residues long. This CDR3 is CASSSYLNEKLFF. CDR3 in DNA: TGTGCCAGCAGCTCTTACCTTAATGAAAAACTGTTTTTT.

This clonotype was observed a few times. The gene calls are TRBV7-9 and TRBJ1-1; D is uncertain. Trimming took off 5 bases at V and 5 bases at J, with 9 bases between the two ends. The germline V gene has CDR1 SEHNR and CDR2 FQNEAQ (reference sequence). The CDR3 consists of 12 residues. The CDR3 region has the DNA TGTGCCAGCAGCCCTGACGGGACTGAAGCTTTCTTT. Protein: CASSPDGTEAFF.

This clonotype has a handful of counts. DNA for the CDR3: TGTGCCAGCAGTTTACAGGGACACATGAACACTGAAGCTTTCTTT. Residues: CASSLQGHMNTEAFF. V gene TRBV6-2 or TRBV6-3 combines with J gene TRBJ1-1; possibly TRBD1 for D (6 bases). Trimming cost V 4 bases and J 0 bases, with 12 bases left between them. CDR1 and CDR2 from the germline V gene are MNHEY and SVGEGT. The CDR3 spans 15 residues.

This clonotype was counted between two and nine times. The chain joins TRBV3-2 to TRBJ2-4; the table's D call, TRBD1, was not checked against the DNA. TRBV3-2 represents a pseudogene. The CDR3 runs 18 residues. The CDR3 DNA sequence: TGTGCCAGCAGCCAAGCCCCACCGACAGGGGGCGACGGAAACATTCAGTACTTC. Amino acid sequence: CASSQAPPTGGDGNIQYF.

This clonotype came up a few times. This chain uses TRBV7-2 with TRBJ2-2; D is ambiguous. This CDR3 contains 15 residues. V shed 2 bases and J shed 2 bases, with 9 bases lying between them. Germline CDR1 SGHTA, CDR2 FQGNSA. This CDR3 reads CASSLRARNTGELFF. As DNA, the CDR3 is TGTGCCAGCAGCTTAAGGGCTCGTAACACCGGGGAGCTGTTTTTT. The whole variable domain, remainder taken from reference TRBV7-2 and TRBJ2-2, is GAGVSQSPSNKVTEKGKDVELRCDPISGHTALYWYRQSLGQGLEFLIYFQGNSAPDKSGLPSDRFSAERTGGSVSTLTIQRTQQEDSAVYLCASSLRARNTGELFFGEGSRLTVL.

A few counts support this clonotype. The rearrangement joins TRBV12-3 or TRBV12-4 to TRBJ2-4; 8 bases fit TRBD1. The V segment lost 7 bases and the J segment 7 bases; nucleotides outside the gene matches: 6. This CDR3 comprises 13 residues. For the CDR3, the DNA is TGTGCCAGCAAAATTCCAGGGGGCAACATTCAGTACTTC. It specifies CASKIPGGNIQYF.

This clonotype was seen more than once but under ten times. This chain uses TRBV6-6 with TRBJ1-5, with D unclear. Trimming took 4 bases from V and 4 from J, leaving 5 bases between them. The CDR3 consists of 12 residues. CDR1 MNHNY and CDR2 SVGAGI come from the germline V gene (reference sequence). The CDR3 DNA follows: TGTGCCAGCAGTTCCCAAAATCAGCCCCAGCATTTT. Protein: CASSSQNQPQHF.

The chain joins TRBV12-3 or TRBV12-4 to TRBJ1-5, with 7 bases fitting TRBD1. The CDR3 runs 14 residues. V lost 6 bases, J lost 8 bases, and 10 bases stayed unmatched. CDR3 amino acids: CASSPGQAREPQHF. CDR3 nucleotide sequence: TGTGCCAGCAGCCCTGGACAGGCCCGCGAGCCCCAGCATTTT.

The CDR3 bases are TGTGCCAGTAGCGGAGGGGAGGCCGGGGAGCTGTTTTTT. Translated, it gives CASSGGEAGELFF. This chain uses TRBV19 with TRBJ2-2; weak D call: TRBD2 (6 bases). V dropped 6 bases and J dropped 6 bases, with 11 bases sitting between them. CDR1 and CDR2 from the germline V gene are LNHDA and SQIVND (reference sequence). This CDR3 has 13 amino acids.

This clonotype was observed a handful of times. The chain carries TRBV5-4 and TRBJ2-7; the D call may be TRBD1 or TRBD2 (5 bases each). Germline V gene data show CDR1 as SGHNT and CDR2 as YYREEE (reference sequence). Trimming cost V 4 bases and J 2 bases, with 13 bases left between them. The length of the CDR3 is 14 residues. The CDR3 loop is CASSPGTNAYEQYV. Written as DNA, the CDR3 is TGTGCCAGCAGCCCTGGGACGAATGCCTACGAGCAGTACGTC.

The chain employs TRBV20-1 and TRBJ2-1; no firm D call. Trimming stripped 2 bases from V and 9 bases from J, with 11 bases between. CDR1 is DFQATT, CDR2 SNEGSKA, per germline (reference sequence). This CDR3 is 12 amino acids long. Here the CDR3 reads CSARRLESEQFF. Here the CDR3 DNA reads TGCAGTGCTAGACGGCTGGAAAGTGAGCAGTTCTTC.

This clonotype was found a few times. CDR3 residues: CASSTWDRAGNTIYF. The CDR3 nucleotides are TGTGCCAGCAGCACTTGGGACAGGGCTGGAAACACCATATATTTT. V gene TRBV9 combines with J gene TRBJ1-3; 9 bases fit TRBD1. V lost 4 bases to trimming and J lost 2 bases; unmatched junction nucleotides: 4. CDR1 is SGDLS, CDR2 YYNGEE, per germline. CDR3 length: 15 residues. The whole variable domain, remainder taken from reference TRBV9 and TRBJ1-3, is DSGVTQTPKHLITATGQRVTLRCSPRSGDLSVYWYQQSLDQGLQFLIQYYNGEERAKGNILERFSAQQFPDLHSELNLSSLELGDSALYFCASSTWDRAGNTIYFGEGSWLTVV.

V and J are TRBV5-1 and TRBJ1-6; D might be TRBD1 (5 bases). There are 15 residues in the CDR3. The germline V gene has CDR1 SGHRS and CDR2 YFSETQ. Trimming stripped 0 bases from V and 9 bases from J, with 13 bases between. As DNA, the CDR3 is TGCGCCAGCAGCTTGGTGGCAGGGAGGACTTCACCCCTCCACTTT. This gives the protein CASSLVAGRTSPLHF.